This T cell receptor beta chain was captured in a study of blood T cells in healthy people across ages (dated by TCRdb to the mid-2010s). A note on the overall study: Template switching captured roughly one uniquely barcoded TCR beta cDNA molecule per two T cells in model experiments. To track age-related changes in TCR beta repertoire diversity, the study relied on deep sequencing normalized with unique cDNA molecular identifiers. The donors were divided into four age groups: young (average about 16 years), middle-aged (almost 40), aged (about 56) and long-lived (approximately 74). To avoid experimental bias, donors of different ages were spread randomly across the sequencing lanes. Using the same blood draw, the study looked at two additional independent replicas of 1 million unique cDNA reads for two donors, one aged 18 to 30 and the other aged 80 or older.

Comments on this clonotype: The clone's antigen remains unknown. No base quality information exists; no much larger clone differs at one position.

The research as a whole found: Because donor CMV infection status was unknown, age-related changes in expanded clonotypes were potentially confounded. The percentage of naive T cells measured by flow cytometry correlated strongly with observed TCR beta diversity. As age increased, observed TCR beta diversity per million T cells dropped in a roughly linear way, and a significant reduction was already evident by age 40. Total diversity estimates from one million sequenced T cells were considered lower bounds and underestimates. Bulk unsorted PBMC profiling prevented conclusive comparison of naive and antigen-experienced compartments. Compared with the aged group, the long-lived group had more naive CD4+ T cells, fewer expanded clones and increased TCR diversity, a pattern suggesting age selection.

The donors were roughly 40 Caucasian individuals from Russia, aged roughly 6 to 100 years, who were systemically healthy. Around 10 milliliters of peripheral blood were drawn from each donor into EDTA-treated Vacutainer tubes. PBMCs were isolated by Ficoll-Paque density-gradient centrifugation, with at least 6 million obtained per sample. Trizol reagent was used to extract total RNA from PBMCs, with at least 5.5 micrograms per sample. The percentages of naive CD45RAhigh/CD27high T cells were determined by flow cytometry on a PBMC aliquot from every donor. Library prep was done by 5' RACE. The instrument given in TCRdb is Illumina HiSeq 2500. A second PCR of about 6 to 11 cycles was run with a J-beta primer mix and a sample-barcoded 5' primer. Each TCR beta cDNA molecule received a unique molecular identifier from a template-switch 5' adaptor carrying 12 random nucleotides. At least 2.5 million CDR3-containing paired-end reads were obtained from each sample. First-strand cDNA synthesis was performed from all RNA using the Mint cDNA synthesis kit, with priming by a TRBC-specific oligonucleotide. After uracil-DNA glycosylase treatment, a first 18-cycle PCR used universal primers M1SS and BC2_uni_R on all cDNA. In the paper's pipeline: Normalization of each sample was performed by random selection of 1 million high-quality reads, each carrying a distinct molecular identifier. Reads sharing molecular identifiers were discarded rather than binned into consensus sequences. MiTCR, with a Q25 quality threshold and the strictest error-elimination algorithm, was used for CDR3 identification, clonotype clustering and error correction. A nonparametric unseen species model with Euler transformation was used to estimate lower-bound total TCR beta diversity. The public reads were quality trimmed at Q25 with fastp and then assembled into clones with MiXCR by TCRdb, keeping productive beta chains. Records with the same CDR3 protein are collapsed into one entry carrying the most frequent genes and DNA. The V and J calls reflect TCRdb's pipeline rather than the authors' work. Recorded for this sample are around 970,000 distinct CDR3 sequences; approximately 50% of them occurred a single time. The ten largest make up roughly a fifth of the sample.

Including cysteine and phenylalanine, the CDR3 has 13 amino acids. The only DNA kept is the CDR3, 39 bases in frame from the first base. V is cut by 4 bases and J by 3 bases, and the space between the germline ends is 10 bases. CDR1 is given as SGHRS and CDR2 as YFSETQ, both from the germline V gene. The rearrangement combines TRBV5-1 with TRBJ1-1, with no reliable assignment of the D segment. Material for sequencing was blood. The clonotype was recovered from a woman aged 60 to 75 in good health. CDR3 loop: CASSLDTDTEAFF. The bases read TGCGCCAGCAGCCTAGACACCGACACTGAAGCTTTCTTT.